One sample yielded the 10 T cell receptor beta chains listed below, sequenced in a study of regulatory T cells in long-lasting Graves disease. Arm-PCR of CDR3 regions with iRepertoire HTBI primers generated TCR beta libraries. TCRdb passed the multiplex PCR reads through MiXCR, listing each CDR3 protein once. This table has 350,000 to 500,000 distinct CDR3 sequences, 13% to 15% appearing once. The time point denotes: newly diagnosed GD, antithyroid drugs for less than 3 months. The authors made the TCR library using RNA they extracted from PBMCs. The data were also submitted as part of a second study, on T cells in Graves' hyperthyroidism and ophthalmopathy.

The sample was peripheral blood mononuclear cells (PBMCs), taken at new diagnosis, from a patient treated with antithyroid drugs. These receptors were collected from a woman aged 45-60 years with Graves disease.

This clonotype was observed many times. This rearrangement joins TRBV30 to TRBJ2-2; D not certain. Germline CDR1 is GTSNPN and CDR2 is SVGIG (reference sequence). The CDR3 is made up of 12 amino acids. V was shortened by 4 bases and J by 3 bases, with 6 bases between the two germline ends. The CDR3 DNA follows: TGTGCCTGGAACAGTCACACCGGGGAGCTGTTTTTT. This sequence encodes CAWNSHTGELFF. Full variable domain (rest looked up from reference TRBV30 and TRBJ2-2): SQTIHQWPATLVQPVGSPLSLECTVEGTSNPNLYWYRQAAGRGLQLLFYSVGIGQISSEVPQNLSASRPQDRQFILSSKKLLLSDSGFYLCAWNSHTGELFFGEGSRLTVL.

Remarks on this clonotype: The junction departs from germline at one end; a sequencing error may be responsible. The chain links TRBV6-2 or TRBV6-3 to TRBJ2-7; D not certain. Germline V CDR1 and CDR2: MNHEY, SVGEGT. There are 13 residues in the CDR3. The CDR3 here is CASGSVNSYGQYF. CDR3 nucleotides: TGTGCCAGCGGATCGGTGAACTCCTACGGGCAGTACTTC.

The CDR3 here is CAWTPDSNQPQHF. DNA of the CDR3: TGTGCCTGGACACCGGATAGCAATCAGCCCCAGCATTTT. The chain recombines TRBV30 with TRBJ1-5; D is unresolved. V was pared by 4 bases and J by 0 bases, with 7 bases between. The CDR3 is made up of 13 amino acids. Germline CDR1 and CDR2: GTSNPN and SVGIG (reference sequence).

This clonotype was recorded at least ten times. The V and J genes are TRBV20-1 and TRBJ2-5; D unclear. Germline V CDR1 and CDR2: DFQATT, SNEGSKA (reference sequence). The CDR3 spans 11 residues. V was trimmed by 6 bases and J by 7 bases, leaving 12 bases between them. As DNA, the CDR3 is TGCAGTGCCGACGACGACGGGACCCAGTACTTC. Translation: CSADDDGTQYF.

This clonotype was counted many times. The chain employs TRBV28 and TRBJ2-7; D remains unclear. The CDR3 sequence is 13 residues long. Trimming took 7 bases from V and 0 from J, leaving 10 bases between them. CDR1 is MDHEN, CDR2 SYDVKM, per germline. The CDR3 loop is CASTNGVSYEQYF. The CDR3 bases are TGTGCCAGCACCAACGGCGTCTCCTACGAGCAGTACTTC.

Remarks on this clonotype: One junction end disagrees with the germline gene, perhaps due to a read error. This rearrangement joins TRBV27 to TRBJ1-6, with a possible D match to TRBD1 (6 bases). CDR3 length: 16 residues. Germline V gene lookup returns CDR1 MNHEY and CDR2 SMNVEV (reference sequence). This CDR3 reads CASNLYPQGDHSPLHF. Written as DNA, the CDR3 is TGTGCCAGCAATTTATACCCACAGGGTGATCATTCACCCCTCCACTTT.

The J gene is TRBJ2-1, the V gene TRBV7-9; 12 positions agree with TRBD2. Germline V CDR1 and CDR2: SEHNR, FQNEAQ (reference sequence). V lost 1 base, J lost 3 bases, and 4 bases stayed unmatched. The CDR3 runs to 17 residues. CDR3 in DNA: TGTGCCAGCAGCTTAGGACTAGCGGGAGTAGGCTACAATGAGCAGTTCTTC. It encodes CASSLGLAGVGYNEQFF.

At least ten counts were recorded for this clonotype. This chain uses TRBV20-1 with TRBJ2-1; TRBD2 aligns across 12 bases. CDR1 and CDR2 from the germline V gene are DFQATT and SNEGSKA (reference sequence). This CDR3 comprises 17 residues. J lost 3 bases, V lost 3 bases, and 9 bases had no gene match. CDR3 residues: CSARARTSGNLYNEQFF. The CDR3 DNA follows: TGCAGTGCTAGGGCCCGGACTAGCGGGAACCTCTACAATGAGCAGTTCTTC.

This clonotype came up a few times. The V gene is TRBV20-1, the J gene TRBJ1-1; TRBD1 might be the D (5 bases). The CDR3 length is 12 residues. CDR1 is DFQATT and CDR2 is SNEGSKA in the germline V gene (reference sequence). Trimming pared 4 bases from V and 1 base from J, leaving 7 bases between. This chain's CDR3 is CSATGTNTEAFF. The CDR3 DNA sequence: TGCAGTGCTACAGGGACGAACACTGAAGCTTTCTTT.

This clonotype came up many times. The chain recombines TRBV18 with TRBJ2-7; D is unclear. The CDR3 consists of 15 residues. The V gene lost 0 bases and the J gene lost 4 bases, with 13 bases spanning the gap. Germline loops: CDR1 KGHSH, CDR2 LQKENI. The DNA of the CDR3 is TGTGCCAGCTCACCACCGGGATCCTATTCGTACGAGCAGTACTTC. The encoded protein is CASSPPGSYSYEQYF.